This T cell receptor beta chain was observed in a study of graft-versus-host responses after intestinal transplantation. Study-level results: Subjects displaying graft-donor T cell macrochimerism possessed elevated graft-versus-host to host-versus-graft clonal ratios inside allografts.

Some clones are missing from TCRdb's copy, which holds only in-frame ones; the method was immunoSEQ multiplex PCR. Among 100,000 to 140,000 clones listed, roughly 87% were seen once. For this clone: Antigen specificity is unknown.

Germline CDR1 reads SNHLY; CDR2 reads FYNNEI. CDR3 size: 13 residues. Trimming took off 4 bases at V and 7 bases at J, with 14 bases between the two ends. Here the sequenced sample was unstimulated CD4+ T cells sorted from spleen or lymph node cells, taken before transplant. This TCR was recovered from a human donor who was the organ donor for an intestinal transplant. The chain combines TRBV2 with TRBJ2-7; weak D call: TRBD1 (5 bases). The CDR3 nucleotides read TGTGCCAGCAGTGCCCGACAGTTTAAGGAGCAGTACTTC. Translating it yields CASSARQFKEQYF.